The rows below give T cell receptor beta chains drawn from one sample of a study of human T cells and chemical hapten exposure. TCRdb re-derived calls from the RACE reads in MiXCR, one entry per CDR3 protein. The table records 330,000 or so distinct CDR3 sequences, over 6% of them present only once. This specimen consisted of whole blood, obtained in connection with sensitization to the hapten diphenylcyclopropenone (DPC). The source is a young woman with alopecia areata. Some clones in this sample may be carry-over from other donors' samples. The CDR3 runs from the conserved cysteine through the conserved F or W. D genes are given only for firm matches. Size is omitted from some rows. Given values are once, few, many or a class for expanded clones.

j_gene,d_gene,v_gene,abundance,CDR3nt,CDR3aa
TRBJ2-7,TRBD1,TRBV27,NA,TGTGCCAGCAGATACCTCAGGGGGTTTACCTACGAGCAGTACTTC,CASRYLRGFTYEQYF
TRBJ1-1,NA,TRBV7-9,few,TGTGCCAGCAGCCCACGGGGCGGGGTTGTCACTGAAGCTTTCTTT,CASSPRGGVVTEAFF
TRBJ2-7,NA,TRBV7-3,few,TGTGCCAGCAGCTTAGGCCCGGGGGTCCACGAGCAGTACTTC,CASSLGPGVHEQYF
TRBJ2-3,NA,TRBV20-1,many,TGCAGTGCTAGACTAGGTGGAACAGATACGCAGTATTTT,CSARLGGTDTQYF
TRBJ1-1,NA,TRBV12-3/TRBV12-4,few,TGTGCCAGCAAGAACAGGGAGAGCACTGAAGCTTTCTTT,CASKNRESTEAFF
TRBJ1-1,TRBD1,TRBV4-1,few,TGCGCCAGCAGCCAAGACAGGGGGCCGAACACTGAAGCTTTCTTT,CASSQDRGPNTEAFF
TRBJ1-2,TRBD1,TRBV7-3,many,TGTGCCAGCAGCTCCTCCGGGACAGGGTCCTATGGCTACACCTTC,CASSSSGTGSYGYTF
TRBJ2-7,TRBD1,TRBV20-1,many,TGCAGTGCTATACAGGGGGTCGCCGAGCAGTACTTC,CSAIQGVAEQYF
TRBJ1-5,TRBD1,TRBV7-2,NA,TGTGCCAGCAGCTTAACCGGACAGGGCGGTCAGCCCCAGCATTTT,CASSLTGQGGQPQHF
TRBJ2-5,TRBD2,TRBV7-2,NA,TGTGCCAGCAGCCAAACTAGCGGGGGGCCCCCGGAGACCCAGTACTTC,CASSQTSGGPPETQYF
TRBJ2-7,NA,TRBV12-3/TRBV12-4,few,TGTGCCAGCAGCGTTCTAGCTTACGACGAGCAGTACTTC,CASSVLAYDEQYF
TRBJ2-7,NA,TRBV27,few,TGTGCCAGCAGTTTTGGGGCAGGGACGTACGAGCAGTACTTC,CASSFGAGTYEQYF
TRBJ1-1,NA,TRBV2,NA,TGTGCCAGCAAAATGGCGGGGTTGAACACTGAAGCTTTCTTT,CASKMAGLNTEAFF
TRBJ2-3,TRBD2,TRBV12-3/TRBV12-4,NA,TGTGCCAGCAGTCCCGGGACTACTAGCACAGATACGCAGTATTTT,CASSPGTTSTDTQYF
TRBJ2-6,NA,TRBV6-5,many,TGTGCCAGCAGGATGGAGGGGGCTGGGGCCAACGTCCTGACTTTC,CASRMEGAGANVLTF
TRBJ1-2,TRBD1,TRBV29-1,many,TGCAGCGTTGAGGCAGGGGGCGCCTATGGCTACACCTTC,CSVEAGGAYGYTF
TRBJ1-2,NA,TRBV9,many,TGTGCCAGCAGCGTAGCGCCGGACTCAGGGGGCTACACCTTC,CASSVAPDSGGYTF
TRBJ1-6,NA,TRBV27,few,TGTGCCAGCAGTTTCGGCGGTAATTCACCCCTCCACTTT,CASSFGGNSPLHF
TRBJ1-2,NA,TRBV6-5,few,TGTGCCAGCAGTTTGGCAGCTAACTATGACTACACCTTC,CASSLAANYDYTF
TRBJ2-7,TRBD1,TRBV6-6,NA,TGTGCCAGCAGTTATCCTGGGGGACAGGGGGCAGGGGAGCAGTACTTC,CASSYPGGQGAGEQYF
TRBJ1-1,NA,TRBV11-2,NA,TGTGCCAGCCGCCTAAACAATGAAGCTTTCTTT,CASRLNNEAFF
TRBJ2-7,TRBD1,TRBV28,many,TGTGCCAGCAGCCGGGGCCGGGACAGGGTAGACTACGAGCAGTACTTC,CASSRGRDRVDYEQYF
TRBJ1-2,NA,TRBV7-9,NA,TGTGCCAGCAGCTTAGTGGCAGGTAGACGGAGCTCCTATGGCTACACCTTC,CASSLVAGRRSSYGYTF
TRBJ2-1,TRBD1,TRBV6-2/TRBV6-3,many,TGTGCCAGCACCCAAGGACAGGGGGCTTTCGCAGGAGAGCAGTTCTTC,CASTQGQGAFAGEQFF
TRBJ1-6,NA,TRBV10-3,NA,TGTGCCATCAGTGCTCGTATCTTTGAGGAGGGCGGCACCCTCCACTTT,CAISARIFEEGGTLHF
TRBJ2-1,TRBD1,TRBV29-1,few,TGCAGCGTCCGCTGGACAGGGTCATACAATGAGCAGTTCTTC,CSVRWTGSYNEQFF
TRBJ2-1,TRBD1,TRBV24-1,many,TGTGCCACCAGTGACCCAGGGGGTACGTTCTTC,CATSDPGGTFF
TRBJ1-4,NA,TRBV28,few,TGTGCCAGCAGTTTGTCTGTCACGGGGACTAATGAAAAACTGTTTTTT,CASSLSVTGTNEKLFF
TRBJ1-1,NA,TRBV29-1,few,TGCAGCGTTGCGTACACAACCCTGATGAACACTGAAGCTTTCTTT,CSVAYTTLMNTEAFF
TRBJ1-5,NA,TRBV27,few,TGTGCCAGCAGTTTATCTCCCGGCCAGCCCCAGCATTTT,CASSLSPGQPQHF
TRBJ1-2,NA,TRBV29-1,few,TGCAGCGTTGGAGAGGCTGCTAACTATGGCTACACCTTC,CSVGEAANYGYTF
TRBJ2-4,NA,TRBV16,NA,TGTGCCAGCAGCCAATCATCAAACAACATTCAGTACTTC,CASSQSSNNIQYF
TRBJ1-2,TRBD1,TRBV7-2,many,TGTGCCAGCAGCCCAGGGGGCTATGGCTACACCTTC,CASSPGGYGYTF
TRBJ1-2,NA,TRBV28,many,TGTGCCAGCAGTCGCTACGGGACGCTACTTAACTATGGCTACACCTTC,CASSRYGTLLNYGYTF
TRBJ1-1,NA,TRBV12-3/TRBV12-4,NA,TGTGCCAGCAGTCAGATACAGGGAAGCACTGATGCTTTCTTT,CASSQIQGSTDAFF
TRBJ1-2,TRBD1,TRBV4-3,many,TGCGCCAGCAGCTCCGGCGATGACAGGGAGTATTCCAATGGCTACACCTTC,CASSSGDDREYSNGYTF
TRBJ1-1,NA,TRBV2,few,TGTGCCAGCAGCCCCCCCGAGGGGACTGAAGCTTTCTTT,CASSPPEGTEAFF
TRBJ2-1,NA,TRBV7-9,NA,TGTGCCAGCAGCCCGCTTCGAAGCGACTCCTACAATGAGCAGTTCTTC,CASSPLRSDSYNEQFF
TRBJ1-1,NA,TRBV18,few,TGTGCCAGCTCACTTCCCGGGGTAGGAAATGAAGCTTTCTTT,CASSLPGVGNEAFF
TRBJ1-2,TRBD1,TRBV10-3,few,TGTGCCATCAGTGAGTTCCTGACAGGGGGGGTACGAGACTATGGCTACACCTTC,CAISEFLTGGVRDYGYTF
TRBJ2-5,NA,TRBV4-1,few,TGCGCCAGCAGCCAACCCCGGGGGCGGACCCAACAAGAGACCCAGTACTTC,CASSQPRGRTQQETQYF
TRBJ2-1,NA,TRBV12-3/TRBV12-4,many,TGTGCCAGCACCAACCGGGACTTCATATTTCAGTTCTTC,CASTNRDFIFQFF
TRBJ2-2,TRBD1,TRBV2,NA,TGTGCCAGCAGACGGCAGGGGGCGGGCACCGGGGAGCTGTTTTTT,CASRRQGAGTGELFF
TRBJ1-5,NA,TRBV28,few,TGTGCCAGCAGTTCCCCCGGGCAGGGATATCAGCCCCAGCATTTT,CASSSPGQGYQPQHF
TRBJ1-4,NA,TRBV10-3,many,TGTGCCATCAGTGAGTCCGGTCAAGGCGGTGAAAAACTGTTTTTT,CAISESGQGGEKLFF
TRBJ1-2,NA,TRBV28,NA,TGTGCCAGCAGTTTATCTCTTGTCTATGGCTACACCTTC,CASSLSLVYGYTF
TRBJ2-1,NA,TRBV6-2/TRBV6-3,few,TGTGCCAGCAGAAAACTAGACCGTCAGTTCTTC,CASRKLDRQFF
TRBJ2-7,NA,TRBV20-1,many,TGCAGTGCTAGAGATTCGGTAGCAGTGTACGAGCAGTACTTC,CSARDSVAVYEQYF
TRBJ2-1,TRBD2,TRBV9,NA,TGTGCCAGCAGCGTTAGCGGGGGACCCCAGGGGGGCGGGCAGTTCTTC,CASSVSGGPQGGGQFF
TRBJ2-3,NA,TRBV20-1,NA,TGCAGTCCCCGGGGCGGGGCGGCAGATACGCAGTATTTT,CSPRGGAADTQYF
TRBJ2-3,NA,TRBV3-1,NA,TGTGCCAGCAGCCAAGATACCAGCGAGACGCAGTATTTT,CASSQDTSETQYF
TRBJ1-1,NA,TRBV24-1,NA,TGTGCCACCCGCGAGGGGCTGAACACTGAAGCTTTCTTT,CATREGLNTEAFF
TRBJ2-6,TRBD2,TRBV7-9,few,TGTGCCAGCGGTCCAAGAGCGGGGGCGTCCTCTGGGGCCAACGTCCTGACTTTC,CASGPRAGASSGANVLTF
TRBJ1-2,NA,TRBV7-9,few,TGTGCCAGCAGCTTATTGGCCGTACCCACTTATGGCTACACCTTC,CASSLLAVPTYGYTF
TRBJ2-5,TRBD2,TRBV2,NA,TGTGCCAGCAGGGCGACTAGCGTGGGGGAGACCCAGTACTTC,CASRATSVGETQYF
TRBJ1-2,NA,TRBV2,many,TGTGCCAGCAGTCGCATAACAGGGCTCGGAGGCTACACCTTC,CASSRITGLGGYTF
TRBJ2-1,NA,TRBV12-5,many,TGTGCTAGTGGTTCGAGACTATCCTCCGGCAATGAGCAGTTCTTC,CASGSRLSSGNEQFF